Described below is a single T cell receptor (beta chain) sequence and its context. This sample is drawn from a study of T cell responses to AZD1222 COVID-19 vaccine. Across the whole study: Some second doses came at about 4 weeks and others at about 12 weeks; these were pooled.

CDR1 MNHEY and CDR2 SMNVEV come from the germline V gene (reference sequence). The V and J ends lost 6 bases and 11 bases, in that order; junction bases with no gene match: 8. This CDR3 is built from 12 residues. The data were produced by immunoSEQ multiplex PCR, yet TCRdb's version contains in-frame clones alone and is incomplete. This sample yields some 150,000 clones, of which 90% to 95% are seen a single time; around 4% belongs to the top ten. The gene calls are TRBV27 and TRBJ1-1; TRBD1 matches 8 bases. The TCR sequence derives from an adult in good health. Sequencing used peripheral blood, obtained on day 0 of AZD1222 vaccination. The CDR3 nucleotides read TGTGCCAGCAGCGGATGGACAGGGCGGGCTTTCTTT. Translated: CASSGWTGRAFF.